This T cell receptor (beta chain) is drawn from a study of CD8+ T cells in alopecia areata. cDNA reverse transcribed from extracted RNA served as the sequencing template. Method: immunoSEQ multiplex PCR; TCRdb's copy keeps in-frame clones and lacks some. The data show some 130,000 clones, approximately 58% seen once. Germline V CDR1 and CDR2: SGHAT, FQDESV (reference sequence). This CDR3 region has 15 residues. V lost 5 bases to trimming and J lost 6 bases, with 19 bases between them. Material: CD4+ T cells sorted from blood, obtained at week 0. This rearrangement joins TRBV11-1 to TRBJ2-5; D possibly corresponds to TRBD1 (5 bases). The clonotype originates from a human donor with alopecia areata. The CDR3 loop reads CASSPLTGPSKTQYF. As DNA, the CDR3 is TGTGCCAGCAGCCCCCTCACAGGCCCGAGCAAGACCCAGTACTTC.